This TCR beta chain was sequenced in a study of post-analysis software for immune sequencing data. On the study more broadly: Relapsing-remitting, secondary progressive and progressive-relapsing multiple sclerosis courses were included. Study-level points and caveats: Five or six TRBV segments, TRBV5-6, TRBV5-1 and TRBV20-1 among them, were found more frequent in patients than controls. In multiple sclerosis, normalized Chao1 diversity was significantly below that of controls. Pronounced co-clustering by F measure was evident among identically batched samples.

For this clonotype: The antigen remains unidentified.

The library was made from cDNA and included unique molecular identifiers. Yield was roughly 0.5 million cDNA molecules from about 0.94 to 9.7 million T cells. TCRdb re-called the PCR reads with MiXCR, one entry per CDR3 protein. Here the sample spans about 680,000 distinct CDR3 sequences, 55% to 70% being singletons. Germline V gives CDR1 MNHEY, CDR2 SMNVEV (reference sequence). The CDR3 runs to 15 residues. The V end was cut by 2 bases, the J end by 2 bases, with 13 bases between. This TCR was sampled from a girl aged 2 to 10 with multiple sclerosis. Sequencing was done on a sample of blood. The genes are TRBV27 and TRBJ2-7; the D is unclear. In nucleotides, the CDR3 is TGTGCCAGCAGTTTAAACACGTTCGGGCCCTACGAGCAGTACTTC. This translates into CASSLNTFGPYEQYF.